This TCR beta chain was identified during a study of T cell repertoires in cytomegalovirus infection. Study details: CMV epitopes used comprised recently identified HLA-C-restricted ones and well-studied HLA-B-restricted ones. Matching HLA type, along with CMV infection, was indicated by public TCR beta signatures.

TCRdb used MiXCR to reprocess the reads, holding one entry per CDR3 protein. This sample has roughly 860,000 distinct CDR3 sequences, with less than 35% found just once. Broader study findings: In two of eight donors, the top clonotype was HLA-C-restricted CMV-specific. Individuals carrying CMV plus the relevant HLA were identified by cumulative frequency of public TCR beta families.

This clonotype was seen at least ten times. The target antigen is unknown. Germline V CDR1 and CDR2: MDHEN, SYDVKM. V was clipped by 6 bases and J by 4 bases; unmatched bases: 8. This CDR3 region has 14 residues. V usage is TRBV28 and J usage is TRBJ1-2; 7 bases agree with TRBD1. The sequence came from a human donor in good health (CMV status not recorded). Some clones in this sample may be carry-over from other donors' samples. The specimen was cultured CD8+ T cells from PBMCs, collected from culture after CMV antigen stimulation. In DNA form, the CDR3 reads TGTGCCAGCAGCCCCCAAGGGACAGTCTATGGCTACACCTTC. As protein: CASSPQGTVYGYTF.